This T cell receptor (beta chain) was documented in a study of cytomegalovirus exposure and HLA in healthy donors. About the study: Within an early data release were roughly 90 million unique TCRs drawn from HLA-typed donors. Study-level findings and limits: Both high specificity and high sensitivity reportedly marked the classifier's diagnosis of cytomegalovirus status. Sequences of the TCR beta chain were said to predict the HLA-A and HLA-B alleles of most subjects accurately.

Comments on this clone: Its antigen is undetermined.

Trimming removed 5 bases from V and 1 base from J; junction bases left unmatched: 16. The CDR3 covers 18 residues. The V gene's germline CDR1 is SEHNR and CDR2 FQNEAQ (reference sequence). The PCR employed 60 Vbeta primers together with 13 Jbeta primers. Produced via immunoSEQ multiplex PCR; TCRdb's table is partial and in-frame only. The listing records 200,000 to 250,000 clones. The material sequenced was PBMCs. The gene calls are TRBV7-9 and TRBJ1-1; 7 positions match TRBD1. The TCR was taken from a girl aged 2-9 years in good health and CMV-seropositive. The CDR3 nucleotides are TGTGCCAGCAGCCAGCCCCAGACAGGGTCTAGTAAGAACACTGAAGCTTTCTTT. Protein product: CASSQPQTGSSKNTEAFF.